This T cell receptor beta chain comes out of a study of shared clonotypes between healthy human individuals. Data came from immunoSEQ multiplex PCR; TCRdb stores just in-frame clones and leaves some out. The sample has nearly 1,000,000 clones; approximately 76% are singletons. Comments on this clone: Antigen: not known.

Notes on the study in general: Non-shared clonotypes had lower generation probabilities than those shared by all four donors.

Trimming took 3 bases from V and 7 from J, leaving 13 bases between them. In germline, CDR1 is MNHEY, CDR2 SMNVEV (reference sequence). The CDR3 runs 13 residues. Sequencing used memory CD4+ T cells sorted from blood. The subset: CD45RA-negative fraction. The clonotype was recovered from a man aged 18 to 30 in good health. V is TRBV27 and J is TRBJ2-7; D not certain. The CDR3: CASSFRTLGEQYF. The CDR3 DNA is TGTGCCAGCAGTTTCCGCACCCTGGGAGAGCAGTACTTC.